One and the same sample provided the 10 T cell receptor beta chains below, sequenced in a study of T cell responses to AZD1222 COVID-19 vaccine (dated by TCRdb to the early 2020s). Libraries were prepared through the immunoSEQ multiplex PCR assay. TCRdb provides this immuneACCESS table in a form limited to in-frame rearrangements. Some clones are lacking; in checked studies, under half of them reflect an unresolved V gene, and why the rest are absent is not known. Present in this sample are around 95,000 clones, 85% to 90% of which were seen just once. The top ten hold about 2.9% of the sample. The sample's time point label, decoded: baseline before first vaccination. This specimen consisted of peripheral blood, obtained on day 0 of AZD1222 vaccination. The origin of the receptors is an adult in good health.

The chain combines TRBV5-1 with TRBJ1-1; the match to TRBD1 covers 7 bases. Trimming took 3 bases from V and 6 from J; bases not matched to a gene: 11. The CDR3 has 15 residues. The germline gives CDR1 SGHRS, CDR2 YFSETQ. The CDR3 DNA is TGCGCCAGCAGCTGGTCGACAGGGAGGGACGCTGAAGCTTTCTTT. Protein product: CASSWSTGRDAEAFF.

CDR3 nucleotides: TGCGCCAGCAGCCAATATGCAGGGGGGATCTATGGCTACACCTTC. Protein: CASSQYAGGIYGYTF. The chain uses TRBV4-1 and TRBJ1-2; 7 nucleotides line up with TRBD1. CDR1 MGHRA and CDR2 YSYEKL come from the germline V gene. The CDR3 length is 15 residues. Unmatched junction bases numbered 7, after V lost 2 bases and J lost 4 bases.

The chain uses TRBV4-1 and TRBJ1-3; D perhaps matches TRBD1 (6 bases). The CDR3 sequence is 15 residues long. From germline, CDR1 is MGHRA and CDR2 YSYEKL. Trimming cost V 4 bases and J 0 bases, with 10 bases left between them. The CDR3 loop reads CASSLRGRSGNTIYF. The CDR3 DNA reads as TGCGCCAGCAGCCTCAGGGGTCGCTCTGGAAACACCATATATTTT.

This chain uses TRBV5-8 with TRBJ2-7; TRBD1 is a possible D gene (6 bases). Trimming removed 4 bases from V and 0 bases from J, with 11 bases in between. CDR1 SGHTS and CDR2 YDEGEE come from the germline V gene. CDR3 length equals 14 residues. The CDR3 DNA follows: TGTGCCAGCAGCCTACAGGGAACCTCCTACGAGCAGTACTTC. This translates into CASSLQGTSYEQYF.

The rearrangement links TRBV11-3 to TRBJ2-1, with 10 bases fitting TRBD2. Germline V CDR1 and CDR2: SGHNT, YENEEA. Trimming took 5 bases from V and 5 from J; bases not matched to a gene: 3. The CDR3 has 14 residues. CDR3 protein: CASSQGTSDNEQFF. The CDR3 DNA sequence: TGTGCCAGCAGCCAGGGGACTAGCGACAATGAGCAGTTCTTC. Using reference TRBV11-3 and TRBJ2-1 for the parts outside the CDR3, the full variable domain is EAGVVQSPRYKIIEKKQPVAFWCNPISGHNTLYWYLQNLGQGPELLIRYENEEAVDDSQLPKDRFSAERLKGVDSTLKIQPAELGDSAVYLCASSQGTSDNEQFFGPGTRLTVL.

This sequence joins TRBV9 and TRBJ2-1; perhaps TRBD1 as D (5 bases). The CDR3 has 14 residues. Trimming removed 2 bases at V and 5 bases at J, with 11 bases between. CDR1 and CDR2 (germline): SGDLS, YYNGEE. CDR3 loop: CASSVQGGHNEQFF. The CDR3 DNA is TGTGCCAGCAGCGTGCAGGGTGGGCACAATGAGCAGTTCTTC.

This sequence joins TRBV28 and TRBJ1-5; D ambiguous. Germline V lookup: CDR1 MDHEN, CDR2 SYDVKM. CDR3 length: 15 residues. V was shortened by 5 bases and J by 5 bases, with 16 bases between the two germline ends. CDR3 bases: TGTGCCAGCAGTATCCTGACTCTCCCGGATCAGCCCCAGCATTTT. Translation gives CASSILTLPDQPQHF.

The chain uses TRBV15 and TRBJ1-6; D ambiguous. In germline, CDR1 is LNHNV, CDR2 YYDKDF (reference sequence). The CDR3 extends over 16 amino acids. V lost 0 bases and J lost 11, with 17 bases in between. The CDR3 protein is CATSRDGWEERTPLHF. CDR3 coding DNA: TGTGCCACCAGCAGAGATGGGTGGGAAGAAAGGACACCCCTCCACTTT.

This clone has just a few counts. The DNA for the CDR3 is TGCGCCAGCAGTCCCGGGACAGTTAACAATCAGCCCCAGCATTTT. Amino acid sequence: CASSPGTVNNQPQHF. The rearrangement joins TRBV5-1 to TRBJ1-5; 7 bases are shared with TRBD1. Per germline, CDR1 SGHRS and CDR2 YFSETQ. The CDR3 is 15 amino acids. V lost 5 bases to trimming and J lost 3 bases; unmatched junction nucleotides: 8.

Only one count was recorded for this clone. The chain recombines TRBV5-1 with TRBJ2-2, with D unclear. This CDR3 has 13 amino acids. V was clipped by 3 bases and J by 1 base, with 4 bases between them. Per the germline V gene, CDR1 is SGHRS and CDR2 is YFSETQ. The chain's CDR3 is CASSSGNTGELFF. CDR3 sequence (DNA): TGCGCCAGCAGCTCGGGGAACACCGGGGAGCTGTTTTTT.